The clone carrying this T cell receptor beta chain was seen only a few times. This sample stems from a study of cytotoxic CD8 clonotypes in ibrutinib-treated CLL. Study-level background: Outcomes included around 25 partial and 2 complete responses; after median 68 months, approximately 14 stayed remitted and 12 progressed.

The repertoire was sequenced with immunoSEQ multiplex PCR; TCRdb's copy has only in-frame clones and lacks some. The table has tens of thousands of clones, roughly two thirds seen once. The source was PBMCs, collected after 12 months of ibrutinib treatment. This receptor was taken from a human donor with chronic lymphocytic leukemia.

The CDR3 DNA sequence: TGCGCCAGCAGCCCACTCCCAGGGTTTAACTATGGCTACACCTTC. It codes for CASSPLPGFNYGYTF. V and J are TRBV4-1 and TRBJ1-2; D possibly corresponds to TRBD1 (5 bases). Germline assignment: CDR1 MGHRA and CDR2 YSYEKL. The CDR3 has 15 residues. Trimming took 4 bases from V and 1 from J, leaving 13 bases between them.